This TCR beta chain derives from a study of graft-versus-host responses after intestinal transplantation. Study-wide background: Recipients uniformly received anti-thymocyte globulin induction, followed by tacrolimus and steroids for 2 to 4 years. Study-wide results and limits: Early after transplant, HvG clones declined as circulating GvH clones peaked. Recipient bone marrow held GvH clones, some seen earlier in ileum or blood.

Comments on this clone: Its antigen is still unknown.

V gave up 3 bases and J gave up 15 bases; unmatched junction bases: 20. CDR1 is MNHEY and CDR2 is SMNVEV in the germline V gene (reference sequence). CDR3 length equals 17 residues. TCRdb keeps only in-frame clones here, not all; method: immunoSEQ multiplex PCR. The data contain roughly 93,000 clones, 85% to 95% of them seen just once; the ten biggest clones take up 0.45% to 0.6%. This sequence originates from a human donor who received an intestinal transplant. The sample consisted of unstimulated CD8+ T cells sorted from spleen or lymph node cells, taken before intestinal transplant. The V gene is TRBV27, the J gene TRBJ1-6; TRBD1 matches 7 bases. Here the CDR3 reads CASSFFFGDSDKRDLHF. The CDR3, as DNA: TGTGCCAGCAGTTTTTTCTTTGGGGACAGTGACAAACGGGACCTCCACTTT.